The clone carrying this T cell receptor (beta chain) was observed many times. Antigen: not known. The data derive from a study of glioma-infiltrating T cells. The iRepertoire nested amplicon-rescue multiplex PCR amplified TCR alpha and beta CDR3s from RNA. Tissue mRNA or PBMC total RNA, about 95-450 ng, went into one-step reverse transcription and amplification. TCRdb passed the multiplex PCR reads through MiXCR, listing each CDR3 protein once. The sample records around 120,000 distinct CDR3 sequences, under 25% being singletons. Findings and limits, study-wide: Gliomas, especially low-grade, showed above-expected tissue-blood divergence; non-neoplastic patients showed below. CDR3 overlap between tissue and blood was very small.

Germline CDR1 MNHNY, CDR2 SVGAGI (reference sequence). CDR3 length: 17 residues. V was clipped by 0 bases and J by 2 bases; unmatched bases: 5. Sequencing was performed on glioma tissue, nonneoplastic brain tissue, or PBMCs (not recorded which). This clonotype was sampled from a human donor with low-grade glioma or glioblastoma, undergoing nonglioma brain surgery, or in good health (not recorded which). This chain links TRBV6-6 with TRBJ2-2; 8 bases agree with TRBD1. Written as DNA, the CDR3 is TGTGCCAGCAGTTACTCGTGGACAGGGATAAACACCGGGGAGCTGTTTTTT. Its protein product is CASSYSWTGINTGELFF.